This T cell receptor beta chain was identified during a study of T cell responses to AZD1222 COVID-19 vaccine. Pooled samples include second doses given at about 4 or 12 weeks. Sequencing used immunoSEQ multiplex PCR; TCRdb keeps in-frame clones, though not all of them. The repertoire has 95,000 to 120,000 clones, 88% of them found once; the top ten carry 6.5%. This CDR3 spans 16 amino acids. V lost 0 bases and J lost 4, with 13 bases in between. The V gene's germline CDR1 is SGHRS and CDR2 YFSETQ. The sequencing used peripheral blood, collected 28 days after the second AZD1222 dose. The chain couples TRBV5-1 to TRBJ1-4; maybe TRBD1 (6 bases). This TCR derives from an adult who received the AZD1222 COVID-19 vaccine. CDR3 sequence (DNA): TGCGCCAGCAGCTTGGCCACAGGGTTGGGTAATGAAAAACTGTTTTTT. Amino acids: CASSLATGLGNEKLFF.